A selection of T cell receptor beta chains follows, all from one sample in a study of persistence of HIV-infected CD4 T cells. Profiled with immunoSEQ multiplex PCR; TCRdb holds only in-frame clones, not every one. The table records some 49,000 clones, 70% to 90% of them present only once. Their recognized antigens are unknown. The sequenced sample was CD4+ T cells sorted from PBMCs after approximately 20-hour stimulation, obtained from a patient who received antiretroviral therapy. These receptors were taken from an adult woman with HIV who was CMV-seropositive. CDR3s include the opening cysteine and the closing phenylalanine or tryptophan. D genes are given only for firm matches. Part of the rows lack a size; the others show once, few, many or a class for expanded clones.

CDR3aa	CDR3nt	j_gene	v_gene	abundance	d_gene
CASSRDRGYGEQFF	TGTGCCAGCAGCCGGGACAGGGGATATGGTGAGCAGTTCTTC	TRBJ2-1	TRBV2	.	TRBD1
CASSVRKGDTGELFF	TGTGCCAGCAGTGTTCGGAAGGGCGACACCGGGGAGCTGTTTTTT	TRBJ2-2	TRBV2	.	.
CASSQEVNGELFF	TGTGCCAGCAGCCAAGAGGTAAACGGGGAGCTGTTTTTT	TRBJ2-2	TRBV3-1/TRBV3-2	.	.
CASSASGITGNEQFF	TGCGCCAGCAGCGCTAGCGGGATTACGGGGAATGAGCAGTTCTTC	TRBJ2-1	TRBV5-1	once	TRBD2
CASSPDAGGYRNTIYF	TGTGCCAGCAGTCCCGACGCGGGGGGGTATAGAAACACCATATATTTT	TRBJ1-3	TRBV27	.	.
CSVGGGTYEQYF	TGCAGCGTTGGAGGCGGGACCTACGAGCAGTACTTC	TRBJ2-7	TRBV29-1	.	.
CASSHRSVVAGSLDEQFF	TGTGCCAGCAGCCACAGGTCGGTGGTAGCGGGGTCTCTTGATGAGCAGTTCTTC	TRBJ2-1	TRBV7-2	.	TRBD2
CAWRVSLIYGYTF	TGTGCCTGGAGGGTTTCACTAATCTATGGCTACACCTTC	TRBJ1-2	TRBV30	once	.
CATSDWGGTEAFF	TGTGCCACCAGTGATTGGGGGGGCACTGAAGCTTTCTTT	TRBJ1-1	TRBV24-1	.	.
CASSSFHEQFF	TGTGCCAGCAGCAGTTTCCATGAGCAGTTCTTC	TRBJ2-1	TRBV21-1	.	.
CASSITSASYEQYF	TGTGCCAGTAGTATCACAAGCGCATCCTACGAGCAGTACTTC	TRBJ2-7	TRBV19	.	.
CASSQGGGGDRNNEQFF	TGCGCCAGCAGCCAAGGGGGTGGAGGAGACAGGAACAATGAGCAGTTCTTC	TRBJ2-1	TRBV4-1	.	.
CASSLRLAGGQNIQYF	TGCGCCAGCAGCTTGAGGCTAGCGGGGGGTCAAAACATTCAGTACTTC	TRBJ2-4	TRBV5-1	.	TRBD2
CASSQELARETQYF	TGCGCCAGCAGCCAAGAACTAGCAAGGGAGACCCAGTACTTC	TRBJ2-5	TRBV4-1	.	.
CASSPGGRPGGGYTF	TGTGCCAGCAGCCCGGGGGGGAGGCCGGGGGGTGGCTACACCTTC	TRBJ1-2	TRBV5-4	.	.
CAISESLPPHTQYF	TGTGCCATCAGTGAGTCCCTACCCCCCCATACGCAGTATTTT	TRBJ2-3	TRBV10-3	.	.
CASSHRDRGRMNTEAFF	TGTGCCAGCAGCCACCGGGACAGGGGACGGATGAACACTGAAGCTTTCTTT	TRBJ1-1	TRBV14	.	TRBD1
CATSTGSGGTGETQYF	TGTGCCACCAGCACCGGCTCGGGAGGGACAGGAGAGACCCAGTACTTC	TRBJ2-5	TRBV15	.	.
CASSFLTRDRGAYSNQPQHF	TGTGCCAGCAGCTTCCTTACCCGGGACAGGGGCGCCTATAGCAATCAGCCCCAGCATTTT	TRBJ1-5	TRBV11-3	.	TRBD1
CASSLTVNQPQHF	TGTGCCAGCAGCTTAACAGTTAATCAGCCCCAGCATTTT	TRBJ1-5	TRBV7-3	few	.
CARRRGGRGETQYF	TGCGCCCGCAGGCGGGGGGGGAGAGGAGAGACCCAGTACTTC	TRBJ2-5	TRBV5-1	.	TRBD2
CASSPSNTIYF	TGTGCCAGCAGCCCTTCAAACACCATATATTTT	TRBJ1-3	TRBV6-6	once	.
CASSHQAGGEQFF	TGTGCCAGCAGCCACCAGGCGGGAGGTGAGCAGTTCTTC	TRBJ2-1	TRBV3-1/TRBV3-2	.	TRBD2
CASRWGGQETQYF	TGTGCCAGCAGATGGGGGGGACAAGAGACCCAGTACTTC	TRBJ2-5	TRBV28	.	TRBD2
CASSSKRLGQGSYEQYF	TGTGCCAGCAGTTCCAAACGATTAGGACAGGGTAGCTACGAGCAGTACTTC	TRBJ2-7	TRBV27	.	TRBD1
CASSLEGGEQPQHF	TGTGCCAGCAGCTTAGAAGGGGGCGAACAGCCCCAGCATTTT	TRBJ1-5	TRBV7-8	.	TRBD1
CASSSTGESYEQYF	TGTGCCAGCAGCTCTACAGGGGAGTCCTACGAGCAGTACTTC	TRBJ2-7	TRBV5-4	.	TRBD1
CASGESSYNEQFF	TGTGCCAGTGGGGAGAGCTCCTACAATGAGCAGTTCTTC	TRBJ2-1	TRBV12-3/TRBV12-4	.	.
CASLLGGQGNSPLHF	TGTGCCAGCTTACTAGGGGGACAGGGTAATTCACCCCTCCACTTT	TRBJ1-6	TRBV28	.	TRBD1
CASSPGFGNTIYF	TGTGCCAGCAGCCCGGGTTTCGGAAACACCATATATTTT	TRBJ1-3	TRBV2	.	.
CASSVSGGAVADTQYF	TGTGCCAGCAGTGTTAGCGGGGGGGCGGTCGCAGATACGCAGTATTTT	TRBJ2-3	TRBV7-2	.	TRBD2
CASSRKGALRAEAFF	TGTGCCAGTAGTAGAAAGGGGGCCCTGAGGGCTGAAGCTTTCTTT	TRBJ1-1	TRBV19	few	TRBD1